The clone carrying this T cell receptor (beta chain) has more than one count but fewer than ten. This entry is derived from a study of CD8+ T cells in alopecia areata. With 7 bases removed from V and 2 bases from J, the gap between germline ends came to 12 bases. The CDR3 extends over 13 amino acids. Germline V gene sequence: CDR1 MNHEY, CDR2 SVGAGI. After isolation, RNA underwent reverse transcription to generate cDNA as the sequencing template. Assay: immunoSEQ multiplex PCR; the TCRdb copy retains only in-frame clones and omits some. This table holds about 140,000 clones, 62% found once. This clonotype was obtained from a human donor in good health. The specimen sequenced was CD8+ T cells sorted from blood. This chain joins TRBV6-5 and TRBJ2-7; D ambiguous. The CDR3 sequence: CASTPTGAYEQYF. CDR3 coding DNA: TGTGCCAGCACACCGACTGGGGCCTACGAGCAGTACTTC.